The text below deals with one T cell receptor beta chain. Its antigen is unknown. The source of the sample is a study of T cell responses to AZD1222 COVID-19 vaccine. The repertoire was sequenced with immunoSEQ multiplex PCR; TCRdb's copy has only in-frame clones and lacks some. The data hold about 170,000 clones, with more than 90% observed a single time. Study outcomes and limitations: Spike-specific TCR repertoires showed rising breadth and depth after two AZD1222 doses. Repertoires were obtained solely post-peak T cell response. Females made up more of the donors, who were largely white British, and clonal diversity may have come out too low.

The germline CDR1 and CDR2 sequences are SQVTM and ANQGSEA. The CDR3 is made up of 11 amino acids. V lost 4 bases, J lost 6 bases, and 8 bases lay in between. The rearrangement uses TRBV29-1 and TRBJ2-3; D may be TRBD2 (6 bases). The material sequenced was peripheral blood, taken on day 0 of AZD1222 vaccination. The source is an adult in good health. The CDR3 protein is CSVGLADTQYF. The CDR3 nucleotides read TGCAGCGTTGGCCTAGCGGATACGCAGTATTTT.